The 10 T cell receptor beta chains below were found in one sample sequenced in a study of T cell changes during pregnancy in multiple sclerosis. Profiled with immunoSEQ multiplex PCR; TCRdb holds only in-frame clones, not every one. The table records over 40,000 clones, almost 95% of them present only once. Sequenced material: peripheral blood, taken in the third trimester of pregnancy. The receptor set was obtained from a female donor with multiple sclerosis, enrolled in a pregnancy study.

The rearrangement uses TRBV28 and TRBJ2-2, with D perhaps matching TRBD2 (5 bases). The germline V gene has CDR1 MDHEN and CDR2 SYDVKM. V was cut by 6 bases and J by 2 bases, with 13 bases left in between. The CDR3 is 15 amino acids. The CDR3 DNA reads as TGTGCCAGCAGGTTCCCCGGACTTAACACCGGGGAGCTGTTTTTT. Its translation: CASRFPGLNTGELFF.

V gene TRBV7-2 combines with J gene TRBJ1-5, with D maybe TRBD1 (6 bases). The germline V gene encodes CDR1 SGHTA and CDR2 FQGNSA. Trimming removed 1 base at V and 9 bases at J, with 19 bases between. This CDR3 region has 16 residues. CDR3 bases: TGTGCCAGCAGCTTAGGTATCCGCCGGGACAAGGGGCCCCAGCATTTT. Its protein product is CASSLGIRRDKGPQHF.

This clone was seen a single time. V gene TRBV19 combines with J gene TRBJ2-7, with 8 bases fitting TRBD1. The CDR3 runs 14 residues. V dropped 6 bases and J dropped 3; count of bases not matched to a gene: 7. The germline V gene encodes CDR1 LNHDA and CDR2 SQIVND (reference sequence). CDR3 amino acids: CASSRTGSSYEQYF. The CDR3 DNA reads TGTGCCAGTAGCCGGACAGGGAGTAGCTACGAGCAGTACTTC.

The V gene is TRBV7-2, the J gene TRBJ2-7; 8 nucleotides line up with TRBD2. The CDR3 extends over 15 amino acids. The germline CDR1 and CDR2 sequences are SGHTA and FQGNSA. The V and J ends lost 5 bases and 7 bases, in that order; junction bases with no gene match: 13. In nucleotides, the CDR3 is TGTGCCAGCAGCCCGGACGTTAAGCGGGAGATGGAGCAGTACTTC. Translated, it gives CASSPDVKREMEQYF.

The CDR3, as DNA: TGTGCCAGCAGCAAAGGCCCGGAAGCTAGCGGGAGAACAGATACGCAGTATTTT. The encoded protein is CASSKGPEASGRTDTQYF. The rearrangement links TRBV21-1 to TRBJ2-3; the D call TRBD2 from the table was never checked on the DNA. TRBV21-1 has pseudogene status. The CDR3 runs 18 residues.

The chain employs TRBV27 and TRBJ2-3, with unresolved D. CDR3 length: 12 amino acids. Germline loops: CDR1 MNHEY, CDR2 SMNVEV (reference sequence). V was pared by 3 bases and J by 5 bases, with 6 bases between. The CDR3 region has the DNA TGTGCCAGCAGTTTTTCGGGAGATACGCAGTATTTT. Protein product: CASSFSGDTQYF.

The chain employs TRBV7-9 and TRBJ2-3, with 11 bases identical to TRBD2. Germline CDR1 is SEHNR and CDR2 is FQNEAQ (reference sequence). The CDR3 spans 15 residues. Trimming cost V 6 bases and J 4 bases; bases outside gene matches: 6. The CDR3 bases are TGTGCCAGCAGAATAGCGGGAGGGCCCCCAGATACGCAGTATTTT. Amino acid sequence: CASRIAGGPPDTQYF.

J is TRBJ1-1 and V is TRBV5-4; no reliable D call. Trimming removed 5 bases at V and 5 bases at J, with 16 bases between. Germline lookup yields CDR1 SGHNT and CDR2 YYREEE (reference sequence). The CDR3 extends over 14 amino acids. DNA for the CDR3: TGTGCCAGCAGGTTTGCTGGGCGCGAGACTGAAGCTTTCTTT. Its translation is CASRFAGRETEAFF.

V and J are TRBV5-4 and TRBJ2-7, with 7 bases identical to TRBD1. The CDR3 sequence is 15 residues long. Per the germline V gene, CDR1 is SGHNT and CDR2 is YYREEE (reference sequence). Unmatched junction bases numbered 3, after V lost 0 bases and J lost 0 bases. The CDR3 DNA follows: TGTGCCAGCAGCTTGGGGGCAGGGGGCTCCTACGAGCAGTACTTC. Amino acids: CASSLGAGGSYEQYF.

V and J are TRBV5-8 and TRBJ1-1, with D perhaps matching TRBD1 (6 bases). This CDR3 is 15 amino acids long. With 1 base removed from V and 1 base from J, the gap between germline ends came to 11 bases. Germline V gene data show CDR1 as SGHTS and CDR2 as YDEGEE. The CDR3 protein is CASSLRTGRNTEAFF. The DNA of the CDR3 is TGTGCCAGCAGCTTGAGAACAGGGAGGAACACTGAAGCTTTCTTT.